The 4 T cell receptor beta chains presented below share a single source sample, sequenced in a study of cytomegalovirus exposure and HLA in healthy donors. The PCR ran on 60 Vbeta and 13 Jbeta primers. Method: immunoSEQ multiplex PCR; TCRdb's copy keeps in-frame clones and lacks some. The data contain some 120,000 clones, around 78% of them singletons. Material for sequencing was PBMCs. The origin of the receptors is a man between 40 and 49 years old in good health and CMV-seronegative.

The V and J genes are TRBV7-2 and TRBJ1-2; D might be TRBD1 (5 bases). V gave up 1 base and J gave up 4 bases, with 13 bases separating them. The CDR3 has 15 residues. CDR1 and CDR2 from the germline V gene are SGHTA and FQGNSA. This chain's CDR3 is CASSLGGVTPYGYTF. The DNA for the CDR3 is TGTGCCAGCAGCTTAGGGGGCGTAACCCCCTATGGCTACACCTTC.

This clone was recorded once. The chain couples TRBV9 to TRBJ2-5; TRBD1 is a possible D gene (6 bases). CDR1 and CDR2 (germline): SGDLS, YYNGEE. The CDR3 is 15 residues long. Trimming removed 3 bases from V and 7 bases from J, with 19 bases in between. The CDR3 loop reads CASSAQTGFLGTQYF. The CDR3 DNA is TGTGCCAGCAGCGCACAAACAGGGTTTTTGGGGACCCAGTACTTC.

The chain is built from TRBV6-6 and TRBJ1-5; a possible D gene is TRBD1 (5 bases). Trimming took off 2 bases at V and 3 bases at J, with 8 bases between the two ends. The CDR3 totals 14 residues. Germline CDR1 and CDR2: MNHNY and SVGAGI (reference sequence). The CDR3 here is CASSYGQPNQPQHF. CDR3 nucleotide sequence: TGTGCCAGCAGTTACGGACAACCCAATCAGCCCCAGCATTTT.

The V gene is TRBV13, the J gene TRBJ2-5; D ambiguous. Gene TRBJ2-7 matches the end of the DNA better, so the J call may be wrong. Germline assignment: CDR1 PRHDT and CDR2 FYEKMQ (reference sequence). The length of the CDR3 is 13 residues. CDR3 DNA sequence: TGTGCCAGCAGCTTAGAACGGAACTACGAGCAGTACTTC. Residues: CASSLERNYEQYF.